Listed below are T cell receptor beta chains from one sample, sequenced in a study of OX40 agonist ivuxolimab in advanced cancers. The table came from immunoSEQ multiplex PCR; TCRdb's copy has only in-frame clones and leaves some out. The sample yields roughly 64,000 clones, approximately 90% seen once. Sequencing used CD4+ or CD8+ T cells sorted from blood, obtained in a trial of the OX40 agonist ivuxolimab. These receptor sequences come from an adult with an advanced solid tumor such as melanoma, head and neck, liver or kidney cancer. Each CDR3 is given without its conserved first and last residue.

TRBJ2-7	TRBV7-9	ASSYPLAGGRYEQY
TRBJ2-3	TRBV7-6	ASSSRGSDTQY
TRBJ2-2	TRBV27	ASRTGSGELF
TRBJ2-7	TRBV7-9	ASSPPSGSASYEQY
TRBJ1-6	TRBV5-6	ASTSSGGGHNSPLH
TRBJ2-3	TRBV11-2	ASSAVRGGDTQY
TRBJ2-1	TRBV9	ASSVGSGPYYNEQF
TRBJ1-1	TRBV27	ASSAPGENTEAF
TRBJ2-5	TRBV27	ASSLYRDGETQY
TRBJ2-3	TRBV9	ASSGQTSRSTDTQY
TRBJ1-4	TRBV7-8	ASSLGVWNEKLF
TRBJ1-1	TRBV19	ASSKSSVTEAF
TRBJ1-1	TRBV5-1	ASSLEFPMNTEAF
TRBJ2-7	TRBV5-1	ASSLQAGAYEQY
TRBJ2-2	TRBV27	ASSFGAGLRTGELF
TRBJ2-7	TRBV5-5	ASSSVYEQY
TRBJ2-1	TRBV9	ASSVTVNEQF
TRBJ2-7	TRBV18	ASSLPGYPYEQY
TRBJ2-2	TRBV2	ASLLAGGLHTGELF
TRBJ1-2	TRBV10-2	ASSDPPTQGLDGYT
TRBJ2-1	TRBV11-3	ASSFVAGGEQF
TRBJ2-4	TRBV30	AYEPHTKNIQY
TRBJ2-5	TRBV11-2	ASSILAVSLQETQY
TRBJ2-3	TRBV29-1	STKFRDTPQHTQY
TRBJ1-1	TRBV19	ASNPGGTEAF
TRBJ2-7	TRBV4-2	ASSQDAGVLTYEQY
TRBJ2-5	TRBV19	ASSGPGTGGHETQY
TRBJ2-2	TRBV6-5	ASSPGPLNTGELF
TRBJ2-7	TRBV6-5	ASSYGDSYEQY
TRBJ2-7	TRBV7-9	ASGTVREGSYEQY
TRBJ1-2	TRBV19	ASSDRVYNYGYT
TRBJ1-5	TRBV27	ASSPYPQGQPQH
TRBJ2-7	TRBV27	ASSLGRPYEQY
TRBJ2-7	TRBV28	ASRTGIDSYEQY
TRBJ1-2	TRBV18	ASSPIPGQGESYDGYT
TRBJ2-7	TRBV5-1	ASSLYSGQTYEQY
TRBJ2-5	TRBV28	ASSPVAAFEETQY
TRBJ2-7	TRBV19	ASSFGQSSYEQY
TRBJ2-2	TRBV30	GCAYTGELF
TRBJ2-7	TRBV7-6	ASSLGEHRGEQY
TRBJ2-1	TRBV27	ASSFSGAPPNEQF
TRBJ1-4	TRBV14	ASSQDIGGNEKLF
TRBJ1-1	TRBV30	AWNRDGTEAF
TRBJ2-5	TRBV13	ASSHLAELETQY
TRBJ2-4	TRBV27	ASSLRRDYGNIQY
TRBJ1-2	TRBV30	AWSVAGTGALYGYT